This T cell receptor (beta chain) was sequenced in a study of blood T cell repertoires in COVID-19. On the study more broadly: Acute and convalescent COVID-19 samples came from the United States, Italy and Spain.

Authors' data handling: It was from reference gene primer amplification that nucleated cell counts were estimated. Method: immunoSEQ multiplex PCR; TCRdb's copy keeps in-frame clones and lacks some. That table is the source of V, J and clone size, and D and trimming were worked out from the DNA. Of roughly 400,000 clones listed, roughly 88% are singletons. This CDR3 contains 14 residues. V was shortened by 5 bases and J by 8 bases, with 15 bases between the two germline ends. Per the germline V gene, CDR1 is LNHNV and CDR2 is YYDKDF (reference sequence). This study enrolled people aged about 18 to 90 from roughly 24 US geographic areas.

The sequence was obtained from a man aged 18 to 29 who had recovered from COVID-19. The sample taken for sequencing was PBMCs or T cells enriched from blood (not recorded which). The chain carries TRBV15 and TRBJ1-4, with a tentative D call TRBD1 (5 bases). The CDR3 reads CATSLERGGEKLFF. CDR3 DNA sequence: TGTGCCACCAGCCTCGAAAGGGGAGGGGAAAAACTGTTTTTT.